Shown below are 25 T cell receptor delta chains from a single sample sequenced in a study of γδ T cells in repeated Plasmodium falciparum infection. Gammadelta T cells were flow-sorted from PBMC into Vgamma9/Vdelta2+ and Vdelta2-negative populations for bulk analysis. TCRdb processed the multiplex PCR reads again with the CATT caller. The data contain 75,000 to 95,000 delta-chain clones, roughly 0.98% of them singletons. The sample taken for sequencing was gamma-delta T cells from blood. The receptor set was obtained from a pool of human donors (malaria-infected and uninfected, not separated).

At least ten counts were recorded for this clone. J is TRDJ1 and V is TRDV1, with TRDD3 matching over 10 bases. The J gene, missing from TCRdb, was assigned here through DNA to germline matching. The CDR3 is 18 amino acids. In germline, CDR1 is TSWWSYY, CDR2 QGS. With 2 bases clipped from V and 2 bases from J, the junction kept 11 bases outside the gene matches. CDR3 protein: CALGELGGGYGPTDKLIF. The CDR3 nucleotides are TGTGCTCTTGGGGAATTGGGCGGGGGATACGGACCAACCGATAAACTCATCTTT.

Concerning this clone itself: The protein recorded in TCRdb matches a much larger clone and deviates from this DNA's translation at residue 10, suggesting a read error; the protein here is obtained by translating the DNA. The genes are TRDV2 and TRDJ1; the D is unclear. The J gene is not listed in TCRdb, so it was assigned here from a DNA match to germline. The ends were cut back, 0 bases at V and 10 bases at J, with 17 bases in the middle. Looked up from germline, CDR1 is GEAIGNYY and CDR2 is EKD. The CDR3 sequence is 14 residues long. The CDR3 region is CACDTPFVVSVLIF. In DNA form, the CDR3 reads TGTGCCTGTGACACCCCTTTTGTAGTTAGCGTACTCATCTTT.

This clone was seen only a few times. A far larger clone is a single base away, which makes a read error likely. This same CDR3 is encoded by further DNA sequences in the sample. The CDR3 DNA reads TGTGCCTGCGACACTGCCTACTGGGGGACGGCCACCTCTTTGACAGCACAACTCTTCTTT. As protein: CACDTAYWGTATSLTAQLFF. This chain connects TRDV2 to TRDJ2, with 9 bases lining up with TRDD3. The J gene, left out of TCRdb, was set here by checking the DNA against germline. The CDR3 contains 20 residues. Germline loops: CDR1 GEAIGNYY, CDR2 EKD.

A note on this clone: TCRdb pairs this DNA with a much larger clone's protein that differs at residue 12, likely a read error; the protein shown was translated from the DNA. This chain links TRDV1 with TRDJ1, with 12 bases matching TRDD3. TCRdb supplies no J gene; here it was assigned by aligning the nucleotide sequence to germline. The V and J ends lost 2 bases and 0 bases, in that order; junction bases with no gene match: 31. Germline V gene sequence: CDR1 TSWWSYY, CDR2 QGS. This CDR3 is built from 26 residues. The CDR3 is CALGEVSPGQFPLGDTSPQYTDKLIF. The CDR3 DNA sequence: TGTGCTCTTGGGGAAGTTAGCCCGGGCCAATTCCCGCTGGGGGATACGTCGCCCCAGTACACCGATAAACTCATCTTT.

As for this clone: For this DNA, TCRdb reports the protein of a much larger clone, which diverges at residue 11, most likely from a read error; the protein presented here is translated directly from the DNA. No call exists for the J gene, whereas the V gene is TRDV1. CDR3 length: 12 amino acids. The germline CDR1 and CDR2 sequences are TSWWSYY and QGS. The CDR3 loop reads CALGEPPLTLTF. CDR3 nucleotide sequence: TGTGCTCTTGGGGAACCCCCTTTGACACTCACCTTT.

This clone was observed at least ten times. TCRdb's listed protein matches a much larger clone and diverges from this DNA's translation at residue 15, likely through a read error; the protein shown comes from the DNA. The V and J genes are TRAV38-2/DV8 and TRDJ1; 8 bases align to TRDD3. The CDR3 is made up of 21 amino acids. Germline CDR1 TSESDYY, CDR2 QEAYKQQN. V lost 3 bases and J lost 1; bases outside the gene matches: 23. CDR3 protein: CAYRTAARGYLGIVGTDKLIF. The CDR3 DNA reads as TGTGCTTATAGGACGGCGGCGAGGGGATACTTAGGTATCGTGGGCACCGATAAACTCATCTTT.

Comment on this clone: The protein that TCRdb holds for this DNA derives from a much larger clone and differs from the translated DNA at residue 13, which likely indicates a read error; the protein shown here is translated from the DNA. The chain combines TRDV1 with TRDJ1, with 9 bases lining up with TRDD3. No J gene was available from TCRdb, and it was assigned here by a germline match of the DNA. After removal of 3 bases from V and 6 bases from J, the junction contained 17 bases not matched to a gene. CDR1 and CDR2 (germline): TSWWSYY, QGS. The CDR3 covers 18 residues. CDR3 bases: TGTGCTCTTGGGGACCTTAAAGCGTGGGGGATAAGCCGGCATAAACTCATCTTT. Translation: CALGDLKAWGISRHKLIF.

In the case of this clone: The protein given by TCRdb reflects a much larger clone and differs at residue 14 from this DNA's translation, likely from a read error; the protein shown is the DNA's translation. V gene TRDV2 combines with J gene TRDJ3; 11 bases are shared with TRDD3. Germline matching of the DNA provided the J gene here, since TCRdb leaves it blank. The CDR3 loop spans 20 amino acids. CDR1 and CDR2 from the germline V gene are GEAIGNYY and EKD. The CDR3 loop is CACDTLMGDTGSWGTRQMFF. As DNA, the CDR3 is TGTGCCTGTGACACCCTCATGGGGGATACGGGCTCCTGGGGCACCCGACAGATGTTTTTC.

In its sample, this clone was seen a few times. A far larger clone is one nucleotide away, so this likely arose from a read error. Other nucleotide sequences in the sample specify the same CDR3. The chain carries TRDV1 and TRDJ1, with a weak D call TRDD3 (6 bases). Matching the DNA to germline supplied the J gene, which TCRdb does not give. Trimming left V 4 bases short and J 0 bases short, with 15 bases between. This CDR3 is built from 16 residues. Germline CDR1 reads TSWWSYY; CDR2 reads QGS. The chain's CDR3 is CALGANRGGNTDKLIF. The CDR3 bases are TGTGCTCTTGGGGCTAATCGGGGGGGAAACACCGATAAACTCATCTTT.

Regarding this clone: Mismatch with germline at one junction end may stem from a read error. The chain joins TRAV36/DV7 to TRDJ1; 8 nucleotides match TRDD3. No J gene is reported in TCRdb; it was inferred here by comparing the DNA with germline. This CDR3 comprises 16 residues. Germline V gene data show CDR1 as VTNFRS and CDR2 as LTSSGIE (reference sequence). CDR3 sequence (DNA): TGCAGTGGGCTGTACTGGGGGCTAGTATACACCGATAAACTCATCTTT. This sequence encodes CSGLYWGLVYTDKLIF. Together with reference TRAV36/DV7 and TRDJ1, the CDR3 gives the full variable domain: EDKVVQSPLSLVVHEGDTVTLNCSYEVTNFRSLLWYKQEKKAPTFLFMLTSSGIEKKSGRLSSILDKKELSSILNITATQTGDSAIYLCSGLYWGLVYTDKLIFGKGTRVTVEP.

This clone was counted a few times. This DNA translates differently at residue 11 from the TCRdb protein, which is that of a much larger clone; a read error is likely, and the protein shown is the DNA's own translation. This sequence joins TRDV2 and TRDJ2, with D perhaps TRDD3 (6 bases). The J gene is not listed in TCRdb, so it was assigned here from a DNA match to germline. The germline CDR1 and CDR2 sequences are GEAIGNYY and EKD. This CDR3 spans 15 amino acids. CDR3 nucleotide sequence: TGTGCCTGTGACACCGTAGGGGGACGGACAGTACAACTCTTCTTT. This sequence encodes CACDTVGGRTVQLFF.

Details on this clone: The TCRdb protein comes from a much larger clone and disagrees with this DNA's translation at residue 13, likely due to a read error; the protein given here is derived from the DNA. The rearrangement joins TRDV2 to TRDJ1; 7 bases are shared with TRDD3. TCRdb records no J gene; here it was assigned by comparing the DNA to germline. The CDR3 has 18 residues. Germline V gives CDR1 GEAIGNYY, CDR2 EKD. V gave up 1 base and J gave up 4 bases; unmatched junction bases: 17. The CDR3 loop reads CACDTLESLGGLIDKLIF. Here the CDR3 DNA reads TGTGCCTGTGACACGCTAGAGTCGCTGGGGGGATTGATCGATAAACTCATCTTT.

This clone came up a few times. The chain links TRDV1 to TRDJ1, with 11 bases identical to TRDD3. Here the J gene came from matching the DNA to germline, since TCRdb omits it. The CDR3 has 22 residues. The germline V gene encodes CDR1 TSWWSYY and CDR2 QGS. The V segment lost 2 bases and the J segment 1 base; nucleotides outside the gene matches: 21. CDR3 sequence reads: CALGEEALHYWGIRGCTDKLIF. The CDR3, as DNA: TGTGCTCTTGGGGAAGAAGCCCTTCACTACTGGGGGATAAGGGGTTGCACCGATAAACTCATCTTT.

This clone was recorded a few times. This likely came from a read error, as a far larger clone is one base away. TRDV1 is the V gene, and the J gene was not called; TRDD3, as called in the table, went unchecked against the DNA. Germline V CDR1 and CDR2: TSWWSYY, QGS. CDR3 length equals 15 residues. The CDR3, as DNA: TGTGCTCTTGGGACTGGCGGGGGGGACCACAATGAGCTCATCTTT. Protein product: CALGTGGGDHNELIF.

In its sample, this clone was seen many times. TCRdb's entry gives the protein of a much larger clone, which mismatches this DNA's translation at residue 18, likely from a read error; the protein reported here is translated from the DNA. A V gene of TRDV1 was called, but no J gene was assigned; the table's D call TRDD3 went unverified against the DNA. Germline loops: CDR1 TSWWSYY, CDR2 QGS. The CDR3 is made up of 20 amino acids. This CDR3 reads CALGESTLPWGPRGSDKPIF. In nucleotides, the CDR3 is TGTGCTCTTGGGGAATCTACCCTCCCGTGGGGACCCAGGGGGTCCGATAAACCCATCTTT.

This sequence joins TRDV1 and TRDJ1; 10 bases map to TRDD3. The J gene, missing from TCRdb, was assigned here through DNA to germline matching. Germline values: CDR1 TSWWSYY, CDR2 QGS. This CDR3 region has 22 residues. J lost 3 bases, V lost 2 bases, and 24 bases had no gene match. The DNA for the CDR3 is TGTGCTCTTGGGGAAAATAGCTGTGCTGGGGGATATGGGCGGTTCTGGTCCGATAAACTCATCTTT. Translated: CALGENSCAGGYGRFWSDKLIF.

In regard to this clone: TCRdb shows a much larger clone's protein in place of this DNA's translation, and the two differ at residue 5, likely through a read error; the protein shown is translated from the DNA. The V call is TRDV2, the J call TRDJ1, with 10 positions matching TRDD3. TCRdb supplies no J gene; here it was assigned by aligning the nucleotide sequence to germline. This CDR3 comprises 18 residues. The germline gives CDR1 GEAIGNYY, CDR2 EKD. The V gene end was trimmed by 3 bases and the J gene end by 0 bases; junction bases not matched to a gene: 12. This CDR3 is CACDSASLGDPHTDKLIF. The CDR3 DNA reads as TGTGCCTGTGACTCAGCATCACTGGGGGATCCTCACACCGATAAACTCATCTTT.

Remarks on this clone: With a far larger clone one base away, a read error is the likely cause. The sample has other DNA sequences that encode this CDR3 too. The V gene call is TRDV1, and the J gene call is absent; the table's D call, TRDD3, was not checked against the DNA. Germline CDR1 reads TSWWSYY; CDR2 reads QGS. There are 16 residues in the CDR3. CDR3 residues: CALGELLISQAGKLIF. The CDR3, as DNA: TGTGCTCTTGGGGAACTGCTGATTTCCCAAGCGGGGAAGCTCATCTTT.

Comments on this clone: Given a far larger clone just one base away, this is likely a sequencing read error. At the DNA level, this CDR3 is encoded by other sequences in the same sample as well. Written as DNA, the CDR3 is TGTGCCTGTGACACTCTTGAGGGGGACGGCCACTCGACAGCACAACTCTTCTTT. Its translation: CACDTLEGDGHSTAQLFF. This sequence joins TRDV2 and TRDJ2, with a tentative D call TRDD3 (6 bases). Here the J gene was assigned by germline matching of the DNA, as TCRdb has none. V dropped 1 base and J dropped 4 bases, with 21 bases sitting between them. There are 18 residues in the CDR3. Germline V gene lookup returns CDR1 GEAIGNYY and CDR2 EKD.

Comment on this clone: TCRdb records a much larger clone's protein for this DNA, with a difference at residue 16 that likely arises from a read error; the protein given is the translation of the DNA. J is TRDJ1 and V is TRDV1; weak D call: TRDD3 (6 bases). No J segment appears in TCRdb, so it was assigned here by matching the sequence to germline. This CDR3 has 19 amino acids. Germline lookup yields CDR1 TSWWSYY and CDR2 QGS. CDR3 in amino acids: CALGERSRPTGMYTDELIF. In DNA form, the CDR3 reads TGTGCTCTTGGGGAAAGGAGTAGACCTACTGGGATGTACACCGATGAACTCATCTTT.

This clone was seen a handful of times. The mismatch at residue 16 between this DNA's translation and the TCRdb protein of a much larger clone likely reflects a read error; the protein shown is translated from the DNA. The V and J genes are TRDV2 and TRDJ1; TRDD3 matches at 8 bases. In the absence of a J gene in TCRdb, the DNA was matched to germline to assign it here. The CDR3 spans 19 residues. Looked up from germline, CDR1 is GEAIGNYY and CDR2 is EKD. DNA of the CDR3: TGTGCCTGTGACACCCATGTGGTGGGGGATCCCCCGTACACCGATGAACTCATCTTT. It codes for CACDTHVVGDPPYTDELIF.

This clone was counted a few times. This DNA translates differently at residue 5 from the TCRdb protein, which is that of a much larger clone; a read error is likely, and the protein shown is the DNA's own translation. The CDR3 coding sequence is TGTGCCTGTGACAAGATTGGGGGAGTCAAAAAAGAAATCGATAAACTCATCTTT. Protein: CACDKIGGVKKEIDKLIF. The V gene is TRDV2, the J gene TRDJ1; 7 nucleotides match TRDD3. No J segment appears in TCRdb, so it was assigned here by matching the sequence to germline. V gave up 2 bases and J gave up 4 bases; unmatched junction bases: 18. The CDR3 spans 18 residues. CDR1 is GEAIGNYY and CDR2 is EKD in the germline V gene.

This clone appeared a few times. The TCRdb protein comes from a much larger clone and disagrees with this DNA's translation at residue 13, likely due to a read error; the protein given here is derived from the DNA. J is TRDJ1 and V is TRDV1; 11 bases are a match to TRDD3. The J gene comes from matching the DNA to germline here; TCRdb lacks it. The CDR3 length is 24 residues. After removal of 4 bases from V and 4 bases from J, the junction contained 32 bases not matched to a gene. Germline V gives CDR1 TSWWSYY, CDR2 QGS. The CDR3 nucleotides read TGTGCTCTTGGGGTAAACCATAGGGGGCCTCGACTGGACTGGGGGATATTAAATCACGATAAACTCATCTTT. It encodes CALGVNHRGPRLDWGILNHDKLIF.

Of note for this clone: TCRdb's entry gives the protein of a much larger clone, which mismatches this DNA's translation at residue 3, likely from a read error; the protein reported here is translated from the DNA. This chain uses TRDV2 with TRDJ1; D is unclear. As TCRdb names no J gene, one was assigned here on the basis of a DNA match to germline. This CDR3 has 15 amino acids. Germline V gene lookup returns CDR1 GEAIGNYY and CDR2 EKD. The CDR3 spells CAYDTVATPTDKLIF. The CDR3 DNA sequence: TGTGCCTATGACACCGTTGCTACCCCTACCGATAAACTCATCTTT.

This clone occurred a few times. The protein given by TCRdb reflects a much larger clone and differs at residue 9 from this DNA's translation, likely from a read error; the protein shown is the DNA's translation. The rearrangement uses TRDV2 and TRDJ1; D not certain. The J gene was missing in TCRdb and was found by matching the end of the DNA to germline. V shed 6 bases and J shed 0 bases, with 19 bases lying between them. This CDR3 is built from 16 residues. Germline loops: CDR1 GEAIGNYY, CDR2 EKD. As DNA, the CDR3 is TGTGCCTGTCGCGATGCGGTGAGGAGTTACACCGATAAACTCATCTTT. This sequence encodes CACRDAVRSYTDKLIF.